This T cell receptor (beta chain) was profiled in a study of cytomegalovirus exposure and HLA in healthy donors. This clone was recorded only once. PCR primers comprised 60 Vbeta and 13 Jbeta primers. Clones were read by immunoSEQ multiplex PCR, and TCRdb kept only the in-frame ones, dropping some. The data show over 150,000 clones, about four fifths seen once. The CDR3 covers 13 residues. CDR1 and CDR2 (germline): SGHAT, FQNNGV. Trimming took 6 bases from V and 5 from J; bases not matched to a gene: 7. The sequencing sample was made of PBMCs. The source of this sequence is a woman aged 45-65 years in good health and CMV-seropositive. V gene TRBV11-2 combines with J gene TRBJ2-7, with 7 bases matching TRBD1. DNA of the CDR3: TGTGCCAGCAGTCCCGACAGGGCCCACGAGCAGTACTTC. This gives the protein CASSPDRAHEQYF.